Listed here is a single T cell receptor (beta chain). Its antigen remains unknown. The repertoire was sequenced with immunoSEQ multiplex PCR; TCRdb's copy has only in-frame clones and lacks some. The sample contains more than 30,000 clones, approximately 95% of which appear only once. The entry originates in a study of T cells in tuberculosis. As for the study in general: PBMC were archived before or within 7 days of starting treatment.

The V gene's germline CDR1 is LNHNV and CDR2 YYDKDF (reference sequence). The CDR3 is 14 residues long. The V gene lost 2 bases and the J gene lost 5 bases, with 12 bases spanning the gap. The time point denotes: new active TB diagnosis, blood taken before or within 7 days of starting treatment. Study results and caveats: The TCR-beta difference was not significant; alpha differences partly reflected length. GMM-specific TCRs were nearer to active tuberculosis alpha repertoires, suggesting expansion.

The TCR comes from an adult with tuberculosis. The chain joins TRBV15 to TRBJ1-2; weak D call: TRBD1 (5 bases). Sequencing was performed on PBMCs, taken at tuberculosis diagnosis. CDR3 bases: TGTGCCACCAGCAGACCCGGGGGGACTTATGGCTACACCTTC. Its protein product is CATSRPGGTYGYTF.